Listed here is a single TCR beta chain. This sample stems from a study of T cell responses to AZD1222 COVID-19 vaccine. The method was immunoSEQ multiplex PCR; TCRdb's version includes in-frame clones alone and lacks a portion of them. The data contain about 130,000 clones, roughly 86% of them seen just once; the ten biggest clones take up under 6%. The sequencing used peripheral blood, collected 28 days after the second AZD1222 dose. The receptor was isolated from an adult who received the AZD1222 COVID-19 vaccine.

The CDR3, as DNA: TGCGCCAGCAGCCAAGAAGTAGAAGAGACCCAGTACTTC. The encoded protein is CASSQEVEETQYF. The V and J genes are TRBV4-3 and TRBJ2-5; D remains unclear. The CDR3 runs to 13 residues. V was shortened by 0 bases and J by 3 bases, with 5 bases between the two germline ends. From germline, CDR1 is LGHNA and CDR2 YSLEER.